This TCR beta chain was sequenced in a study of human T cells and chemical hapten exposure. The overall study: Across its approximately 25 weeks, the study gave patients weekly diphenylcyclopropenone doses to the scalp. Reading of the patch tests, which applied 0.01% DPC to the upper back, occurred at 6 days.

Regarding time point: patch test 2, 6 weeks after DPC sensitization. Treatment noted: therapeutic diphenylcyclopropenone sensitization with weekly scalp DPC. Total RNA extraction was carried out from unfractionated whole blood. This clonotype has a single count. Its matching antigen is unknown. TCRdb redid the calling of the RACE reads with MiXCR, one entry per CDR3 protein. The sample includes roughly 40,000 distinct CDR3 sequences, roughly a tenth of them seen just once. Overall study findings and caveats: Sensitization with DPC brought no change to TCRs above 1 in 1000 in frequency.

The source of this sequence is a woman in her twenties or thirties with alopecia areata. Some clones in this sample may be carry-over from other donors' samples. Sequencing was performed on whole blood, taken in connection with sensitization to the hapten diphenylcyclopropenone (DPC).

CDR3 amino acids: CAWSVTGTTEAFF. The CDR3 bases are TGTGCCTGGAGTGTAACGGGGACCACTGAAGCTTTCTTT. This chain joins TRBV30 and TRBJ1-1; D may be TRBD1 (5 bases). CDR1 is GTSNPN, CDR2 SVGIG, per germline (reference sequence). V lost 0 bases and J 4 bases, leaving 9 bases between the germline ends. The CDR3 is 13 residues long.